The clone carrying this TCR beta chain came up a few times. The data originate from a study of blood T cells in healthy people across ages. PCR was performed a second time for roughly 6 to 12 cycles using a sample-barcoded 5' primer and a J-beta primer mix. TCRdb independently ran MiXCR on the 5' RACE reads; one entry per CDR3 protein. The sample comprises approximately 1.5 million distinct CDR3 sequences, about 31% of which are singletons, and around 11% rests with the top ten. The CDR3 is made up of 14 amino acids. CDR1 and CDR2 (germline): MNHEY, SVGAGI. Losses at the gene ends were 5 bases for V and 6 bases for J; bases not matched to a gene: 6.

This TCR derives from a woman aged 30 to 39 in good health. Sequences were obtained from blood. The chain couples TRBV6-5 to TRBJ1-2, with TRBD1 matching over 10 bases. The CDR3: CASSRPGQGNGYTF. DNA for the CDR3: TGTGCCAGCAGTAGACCGGGACAGGGGAATGGCTACACCTTC.